A selection of T cell receptor beta chains follows, all from one sample in a study of tumor-infiltrating lymphocytes in localized non-small cell lung cancer. This table comes from immunoSEQ multiplex PCR, and its TCRdb copy is limited to in-frame clones, with some not included. Altogether fewer than 15,000 clones are present, 67% being singletons, with the ten largest covering 9.5% to 12%. Sequencing used uninvolved lung tissue not adjacent to the tumor. Every receptor here comes from a human donor with non-small cell lung cancer. CDR3s include the opening cysteine and the closing phenylalanine or tryptophan. D genes are given only for firm matches. Size tells how often a clone was seen (once, few, many) or the class of an expanded clone, and some rows leave it out.

NA,NA,TRBJ2-3,TRBV29-1,CSVPGGLTDTQYF,TGCAGCGTACCAGGGGGGTTGACAGATACGCAGTATTTT
NA,TRBD1,TRBJ2-7,TRBV2,CAWTGLVSSYEQYF,TGTGCCTGGACAGGTTTAGTAAGCTCCTACGAGCAGTACTTC
few,NA,TRBJ2-2,TRBV6-5,CASWLAQNTGELFF,TGTGCCAGTTGGTTAGCGCAAAACACCGGGGAGCTGTTTTTT
NA,TRBD1,TRBJ1-4,TRBV11-2,CASSLNGQVGNEKLFF,TGTGCCAGCAGCTTAAACGGACAGGTGGGGAATGAAAAACTGTTTTTT
medium-sized,TRBD2,TRBJ2-3,TRBV6-1,CASRPLAGTDTQYF,TGTGCCAGCCGACCACTAGCGGGCACAGATACGCAGTATTTT
NA,NA,TRBJ1-3,TRBV6-1,CASSEADSSGNTIYF,TGTGCCAGCAGTGAAGCAGACAGCTCTGGAAACACCATATATTTT
NA,TRBD2,TRBJ2-3,TRBV2,CASSVTGGPGTDTQYF,TGTGCCAGCAGTGTCACGGGGGGGCCCGGCACAGATACGCAGTATTTT
NA,NA,TRBJ2-7,TRBV11-2,CASSLGADPSSYEQYF,TGTGCCAGCAGCTTAGGCGCAGATCCGAGCTCCTACGAGCAGTACTTC
NA,NA,TRBJ1-6,TRBV6-6,CASSFPGRRSNSPLHF,TGTGCCAGCAGTTTCCCCGGACGGAGGTCTAATTCACCCCTCCACTTT
NA,NA,TRBJ2-3,TRBV5-4,CASSPGGHRSTDTQYF,TGTGCCAGCAGCCCGGGTGGACACCGAAGCACAGATACGCAGTATTTT